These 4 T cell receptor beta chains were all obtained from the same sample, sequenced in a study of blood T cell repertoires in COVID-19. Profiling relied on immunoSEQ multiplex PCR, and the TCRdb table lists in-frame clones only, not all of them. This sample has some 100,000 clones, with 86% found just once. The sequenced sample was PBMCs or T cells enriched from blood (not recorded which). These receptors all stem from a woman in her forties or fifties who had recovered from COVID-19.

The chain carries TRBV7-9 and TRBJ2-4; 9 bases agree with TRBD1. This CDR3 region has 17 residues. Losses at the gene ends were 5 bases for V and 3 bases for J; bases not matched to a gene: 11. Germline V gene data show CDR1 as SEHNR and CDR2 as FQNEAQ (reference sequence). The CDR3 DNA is TGTGCCAGCAGCCGGAGCGGACAGGGGTACGACAAAAACATTCAGTACTTC. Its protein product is CASSRSGQGYDKNIQYF.

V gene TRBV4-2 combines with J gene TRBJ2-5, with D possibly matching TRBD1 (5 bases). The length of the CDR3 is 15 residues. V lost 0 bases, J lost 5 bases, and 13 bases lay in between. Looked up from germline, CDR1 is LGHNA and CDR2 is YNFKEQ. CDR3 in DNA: TGTGCCAGCAGCCAAGAGTGGCAGGGTCGGGAGACCCAGTACTTC. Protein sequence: CASSQEWQGRETQYF.

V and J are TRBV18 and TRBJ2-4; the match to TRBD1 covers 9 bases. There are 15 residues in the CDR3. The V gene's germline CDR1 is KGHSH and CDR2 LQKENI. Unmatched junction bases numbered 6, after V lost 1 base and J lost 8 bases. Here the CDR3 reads CASSPLGDRDDIQYF. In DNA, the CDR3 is TGTGCCAGCTCACCACTTGGGGACAGGGATGACATTCAGTACTTC.

CDR3 sequence reads: CATNGQLSGANVLTF. The CDR3 DNA reads TGTGCCACTAACGGACAGCTCTCTGGGGCCAACGTCCTGACTTTC. The rearrangement links TRBV19 to TRBJ2-6; D possibly corresponds to TRBD1 (6 bases). The CDR3 is made up of 15 amino acids. V shed 10 bases and J shed 0 bases, with 13 bases lying between them. The germline CDR1 and CDR2 sequences are LNHDA and SQIVND (reference sequence).